Listed here are 2 T cell receptor beta chains from one sample, sequenced in a study of shared clonotypes between healthy human individuals. Using immunoSEQ multiplex PCR, the repertoire was profiled, and TCRdb retains in-frame clones only, with some absent. In the table there are over 2 million clones, over 85% of which are singletons. The material sequenced was naive CD4+ T cells sorted from blood. Subset denoted: CD45RA+ positively selected. The receptors stem from a man between 18 and 35 years old in good health.

V usage is TRBV19 and J usage is TRBJ2-7; D is tentatively TRBD1 or TRBD2 (5 bases each). This CDR3 spans 15 amino acids. Looked up from germline, CDR1 is LNHDA and CDR2 is SQIVND (reference sequence). V was clipped by 5 bases and J by 0 bases, with 14 bases between them. CDR3 residues: CASSRGGTISYEQYF. The CDR3 bases are TGTGCCAGTAGTCGGGGTGGGACGATCTCCTACGAGCAGTACTTC.

The chain recombines TRBV11-1 with TRBJ2-7; possible D gene TRBD1, 6 bases. The V end lost 3 bases, the J end lost 0 bases, and 12 bases lay between the germline ends. Germline V CDR1 and CDR2: SGHAT, FQDESV (reference sequence). CDR3 size: 15 residues. The CDR3 protein is CASSFRQEISYEQYF. The CDR3 bases are TGTGCCAGCAGCTTCCGACAGGAGATCTCCTACGAGCAGTACTTC.